Presented here are 28 T cell receptor beta chains from one specimen sequenced in a study of blood T cell repertoires in COVID-19. The table came from immunoSEQ multiplex PCR; TCRdb's copy has only in-frame clones and leaves some out. In the table there are tens of thousands of clones, 80% to 95% of which are singletons. Sequences were obtained from peripheral blood. These receptors came from a human donor with active COVID-19. The donor label of this sample is uncertain.

This chain joins TRBV27 and TRBJ2-2; possible D gene TRBD2, 6 bases. Per the germline V gene, CDR1 is MNHEY and CDR2 is SMNVEV (reference sequence). The V end lost 8 bases, the J end lost 4 bases, and 17 bases lay between the germline ends. The CDR3 covers 15 residues. Written as DNA, the CDR3 is TGTGCCAGCTGTCCGGGGCAGGGAGGCACCGGGGAGCTGTTTTTT. Translated: CASCPGQGGTGELFF.

The genes are TRBV19 and TRBJ1-5; maybe TRBD1 (5 bases). V shed 7 bases and J shed 0 bases, with 13 bases lying between them. Germline CDR1 is LNHDA and CDR2 is SQIVND (reference sequence). The CDR3 extends over 15 amino acids. The CDR3 reads CASTVGVNSNQPQHF. The CDR3 DNA reads TGTGCCAGTACCGTAGGGGTGAATAGCAATCAGCCCCAGCATTTT.

This chain connects TRBV24-1 to TRBJ2-3; TRBD2 aligns across 9 bases. Per germline, CDR1 KGHDR and CDR2 SFDVKD. The CDR3 sequence is 16 residues long. V trimming: 2 bases; J trimming: 6 bases; junction bases outside the gene matches: 8. The CDR3 loop is CATSDSGTSKVDTQYF. CDR3 bases: TGTGCCACCAGTGATTCTGGGACTAGCAAAGTCGATACGCAGTATTTT.

This chain links TRBV2 with TRBJ2-5; TRBD2 matches at 11 bases. The CDR3 runs to 17 residues. Germline CDR1 reads SNHLY; CDR2 reads FYNNEI. The ends lost 4 bases at V and 5 bases at J; junction bases unmatched: 12. Here the CDR3 reads CASSGGSGRAGEETQYF. The CDR3 DNA sequence: TGTGCCAGCAGTGGCGGTAGCGGGAGGGCGGGCGAGGAGACCCAGTACTTC. Full variable domain (rest looked up from reference TRBV2 and TRBJ2-5): EPEVTQTPSHQVTQMGQEVILRCVPISNHLYFYWYRQILGQKVEFLVSFYNNEISEKSEIFDDQFSVERPDGSNFTLKIRSTKLEDSAMYFCASSGGSGRAGEETQYFGPGTRLLVL.

The chain links TRBV9 to TRBJ1-4, with D perhaps matching TRBD1 (5 bases). Germline CDR1 SGDLS, CDR2 YYNGEE. Trimming took off 3 bases at V and 5 bases at J, with 14 bases between the two ends. The CDR3 is 15 amino acids. The chain's CDR3 is CASSAGKSLNEKLFF. Here the CDR3 DNA reads TGTGCCAGCAGCGCAGGGAAATCCTTAAATGAAAAACTGTTTTTT.

The chain combines TRBV11-2 with TRBJ2-7; no firm D call. The germline CDR1 and CDR2 sequences are SGHAT and FQNNGV. V lost 5 bases and J lost 1, with 9 bases in between. The CDR3 is 13 amino acids. CDR3 nucleotide sequence: TGTGCCAGCAGCCTCGGTCGGTCCTACGAGCAGTACTTC. Protein product: CASSLGRSYEQYF.

The genes are TRBV6-2 or TRBV6-3 and TRBJ2-7; 13 bases map to TRBD2. The CDR3 runs to 16 residues. Looked up from germline, CDR1 is MNHEY and CDR2 is SVGEGT. V trimming: 0 bases; J trimming: 5 bases; junction bases outside the gene matches: 4. Here the CDR3 DNA reads TGTGCCAGCAGTTACTCTACTAGCGGGAGGGCCGACGAGCAGTACTTC. It encodes CASSYSTSGRADEQYF.

The chain recombines TRBV18 with TRBJ2-7, with D uncertain. The CDR3 has 12 amino acids. CDR1 KGHSH and CDR2 LQKENI come from the germline V gene. V lost 5 bases and J lost 0, with 5 bases in between. The CDR3 DNA is TGTGCCAGCTCAGCCGGCTCCTACGAGCAGTACTTC. Translating gives CASSAGSYEQYF.

DNA of the CDR3: TGTGCCAGCAGTCCCCCACAGGGACGAAATCAGCCCCAGCATTTT. The encoded protein is CASSPPQGRNQPQHF. This chain uses TRBV28 with TRBJ1-5; weak D call: TRBD1 (6 bases). The CDR3 length is 15 residues. The V end was cut by 5 bases, the J end by 4 bases, with 15 bases between. CDR1 MDHEN and CDR2 SYDVKM come from the germline V gene.

V usage is TRBV18 and J usage is TRBJ2-5, with 9 bases fitting TRBD2. Trimming at V came to 2 bases and at J to 2 bases, leaving 9 bases not matched to a gene. Germline-derived CDR1 and CDR2 are KGHSH and LQKENI. CDR3 length equals 17 residues. CDR3 region: CASSPELGLAKQETQYF. Written as DNA, the CDR3 is TGTGCCAGCTCACCAGAGTTAGGACTAGCGAAACAAGAGACCCAGTACTTC.

This clone was seen only a few times. The chain recombines TRBV5-6 with TRBJ1-2; D remains unclear. Germline lookup yields CDR1 SGHDT and CDR2 YYEEEE. The length of the CDR3 is 14 residues. The germline V and J ends were trimmed by 1 base and 4 bases, with 11 bases remaining between them. In nucleotides, the CDR3 is TGTGCCAGCAGCTTGAGTTTGAGCCTCTATGGCTACACCTTC. It encodes CASSLSLSLYGYTF.

The genes are TRBV10-1 and TRBJ2-7; 9 bases match TRBD1. Germline V CDR1 and CDR2: WNHNN, SYGVQD (reference sequence). This CDR3 has 13 residues. V lost 6 bases, J lost 5 bases, and 5 bases stayed unmatched. The CDR3 sequence is CASSRDRADEQYF. The CDR3 coding sequence is TGCGCCAGCAGCCGGGACAGGGCCGACGAGCAGTACTTC.

The chain recombines TRBV28 with TRBJ2-2, with a tentative D call TRBD2 (6 bases). The CDR3 is made up of 15 amino acids. Trimming removed 5 bases from V and 0 bases from J, with 10 bases in between. CDR1 is MDHEN, CDR2 SYDVKM, per germline. The CDR3 nucleotides are TGTGCCAGCAGTGTCGGGACTGCGAACACCGGGGAGCTGTTTTTT. Translation: CASSVGTANTGELFF.

This chain links TRBV2 with TRBJ1-3, with D perhaps matching TRBD1 (6 bases). CDR1 and CDR2 (germline): SNHLY, FYNNEI. CDR3 length equals 14 residues. Trimming stripped 6 bases from V and 2 bases from J, with 11 bases between. The DNA of the CDR3 is TGTGCCAGCAGGGCGGCAGGGGCTGGAAACACCATATATTTT. Encoded protein: CASRAAGAGNTIYF.

The chain joins TRBV28 to TRBJ1-1, with D perhaps matching TRBD1 (5 bases). With 5 bases removed from V and 6 bases from J, the gap between germline ends came to 19 bases. Germline V gene lookup returns CDR1 MDHEN and CDR2 SYDVKM. CDR3 length: 15 amino acids. CDR3: CASSPAGTPWAEAFF. The CDR3 DNA reads as TGTGCCAGCAGTCCGGCGGGGACCCCTTGGGCTGAAGCTTTCTTT. The full variable domain, its missing parts supplied by reference TRBV28 and TRBJ1-1, is DVKVTQSSRYLVKRTGEKVFLECVQDMDHENMFWYRQDPGLGLRLIYFSYDVKMKEKGDIPEGYSVSREKKERFSLILESASTNQTSMYLCASSPAGTPWAEAFFGQGTRLTVV.

The V call is TRBV28, the J call TRBJ2-7; TRBD2 agrees at 10 bases. The CDR3 has 16 amino acids. The ends lost 2 bases at V and 4 bases at J; junction bases unmatched: 8. Germline lookup yields CDR1 MDHEN and CDR2 SYDVKM. CDR3 protein: CASSLGASGSHYEQYF. The CDR3 DNA reads TGTGCCAGCAGTTTAGGGGCTAGCGGGAGTCATTACGAGCAGTACTTC. Supplemented by reference TRBV28 and TRBJ2-7, the full variable domain reads DVKVTQSSRYLVKRTGEKVFLECVQDMDHENMFWYRQDPGLGLRLIYFSYDVKMKEKGDIPEGYSVSREKKERFSLILESASTNQTSMYLCASSLGASGSHYEQYFGPGTRLTVT.

This clone was counted a few times. The chain is built from TRBV4-1 and TRBJ2-2, with 12 positions matching TRBD2. V shed 0 bases, J shed 6 bases, and the junction held 8 bases outside the gene matches. Per the germline V gene, CDR1 is MGHRA and CDR2 is YSYEKL. This CDR3 is built from 18 residues. CDR3 DNA: TGCGCCAGCAGCCAAGAAGACCTACTAGCGGGAGGTTCCGGGGAGCTGTTTTTT. It specifies CASSQEDLLAGGSGELFF.

The rearrangement uses TRBV28 and TRBJ1-5, with D uncertain. Germline CDR1 and CDR2: MDHEN and SYDVKM. The CDR3 totals 13 residues. V dropped 6 bases and J dropped 5 bases, with 11 bases sitting between them. The CDR3 sequence: CASSVPGHQPQHF. The CDR3 DNA follows: TGTGCCAGCAGCGTGCCAGGCCATCAGCCCCAGCATTTT.

The chain joins TRBV7-2 to TRBJ2-7; 8 bases are a match to TRBD2. CDR3 length equals 15 residues. V lost 0 bases and J lost 2; bases outside the gene matches: 3. Germline values: CDR1 SGHTA, CDR2 FQGNSA. CDR3 coding DNA: TGTGCCAGCAGCTTAGCGCTGACTAGCGCCTACGAGCAGTACTTC. This encodes CASSLALTSAYEQYF.

V is TRBV11-2 and J is TRBJ1-5, with 8 bases fitting TRBD1. The CDR3 is 14 residues long. Per the germline V gene, CDR1 is SGHAT and CDR2 is FQNNGV. V gave up 5 bases and J gave up 7 bases; unmatched junction bases: 7. The CDR3, as DNA: TGTGCCAGCAGCCCGGACAGGGTAGGACAGCCCCAGCATTTT. This encodes CASSPDRVGQPQHF.

J is TRBJ2-4 and V is TRBV28; D gene uncertain. Trimming stripped 5 bases from V and 0 bases from J, with 8 bases between. The CDR3 sequence is 14 residues long. The V gene's germline CDR1 is MDHEN and CDR2 SYDVKM. The CDR3 bases are TGTGCCAGCAGTGAGACACTAGCCAAAAACATTCAGTACTTC. The encoded protein is CASSETLAKNIQYF.

The V gene is TRBV28, the J gene TRBJ1-4; TRBD1 matches 8 bases. The CDR3 is 13 residues long. V lost 6 bases and J lost 7; bases outside the gene matches: 4. The germline gives CDR1 MDHEN, CDR2 SYDVKM. CDR3 sequence: CASRLTGGEKLFF. In DNA form, the CDR3 reads TGTGCCAGCAGGCTTACAGGGGGTGAAAAACTGTTTTTT.

The chain carries TRBV5-4 and TRBJ2-7; the D gene is possibly TRBD2 (6 bases). CDR1 and CDR2 from the germline V gene are SGHNT and YYREEE (reference sequence). Trimming stripped 4 bases from V and 2 bases from J, with 16 bases between. The length of the CDR3 is 15 residues. The CDR3 DNA is TGTGCCAGCAGCCCGGGGGTGGGATCAACCTACGAGCAGTACTTC. Translated: CASSPGVGSTYEQYF.

The genes are TRBV25-1 and TRBJ2-5; 9 bases line up with TRBD2. This CDR3 spans 16 amino acids. Trimming took 4 bases from V and 4 from J; bases not matched to a gene: 10. CDR1 and CDR2 (germline): MGHDK, SYGVNS. CDR3 DNA sequence: TGTGCCAGCAGTGGCCCCTCTAGCGGGAAGCGAGAGACCCAGTACTTC. Translating gives CASSGPSSGKRETQYF.

The rearrangement joins TRBV27 to TRBJ1-4; D is perhaps TRBD1 (5 bases). The CDR3 sequence is 14 residues long. Germline CDR1 and CDR2: MNHEY and SMNVEV (reference sequence). Trimming took off 7 bases at V and 0 bases at J, with 9 bases between the two ends. This CDR3 is CASKGKATNEKLFF. The CDR3 DNA follows: TGTGCCAGCAAGGGGAAGGCAACTAATGAAAAACTGTTTTTT.

The rearrangement uses TRBV10-3 and TRBJ1-4; TRBD1 matches at 8 bases. Germline values: CDR1 ENHRY, CDR2 SYGVKD. The CDR3 loop spans 15 amino acids. V was pared by 3 bases and J by 6 bases, with 6 bases of the junction left unmatched. The CDR3 DNA is TGTGCCATCAGTGATTCGACAGGGGCGGATGAAAAACTGTTTTTT. Translated, it gives CAISDSTGADEKLFF.

The CDR3 is CASSLSQVTEAFF. CDR3 bases: TGTGCCAGCAGTCTCTCCCAGGTGACTGAAGCTTTCTTT. This rearrangement joins TRBV2 to TRBJ1-1; D remains ambiguous. Germline V lookup: CDR1 SNHLY, CDR2 FYNNEI. The CDR3 loop spans 13 amino acids. Trimming left V 5 bases short and J 5 bases short, with 12 bases between.

This clone was seen once. This chain joins TRBV6-2 or TRBV6-3 and TRBJ2-3; 8 nucleotides agree with TRBD2. Germline-derived CDR1 and CDR2 are MNHEY and SVGEGT. V was pared by 5 bases and J by 1 base, with 17 bases of the junction left unmatched. The CDR3 runs to 19 residues. The CDR3, as DNA: TGTGCCAGCAGTCCCCGGGGAGCGGGAGCTATGGTTCGCACAGATACGCAGTATTTT. The encoded protein is CASSPRGAGAMVRTDTQYF.